This entry describes one T cell receptor (beta chain). The antigen is undetermined. Clones were read by immunoSEQ multiplex PCR, and TCRdb kept only the in-frame ones, dropping some. This sample has about 63,000 clones, with roughly 75% found just once. Germline-derived CDR1 and CDR2 are MNHEY and SVGAGI. The V end was cut by 5 bases, the J end by 3 bases, with 14 bases between. CDR3 length: 15 residues. The data originate from a study of vaccination effects on CD4 cells after COVID-19. Before sequencing took place, the ViraFEST assay used viral peptide pools to expand antigen-specific CD4+ T cells. When nine to ten days of culture had elapsed, CD4+ T cells were isolated. Each vaccine recipient was nucleocapsid antibody negative and had no prior SARS-CoV-2 infection. Cultures of around 2.2 million PBMC per well contained 10 IU/ml IL-2 plus 10 ug/ml peptides.

This receptor was taken from a human donor who received a COVID-19 vaccine. The source material was CD4+ T cells from PBMCs cultured with HCoV-OC43 spike peptides, sampled before COVID-19 vaccination. Subset denoted: HCoV-OC43 spike overlapping peptide pool stimulation. V usage is TRBV6-5 and J usage is TRBJ1-3, with no clear D. CDR3 nucleotides: TGTGCCAGCAGTCGGACGCCGCAACGTGGAAACACCATATATTTT. Translation gives CASSRTPQRGNTIYF.